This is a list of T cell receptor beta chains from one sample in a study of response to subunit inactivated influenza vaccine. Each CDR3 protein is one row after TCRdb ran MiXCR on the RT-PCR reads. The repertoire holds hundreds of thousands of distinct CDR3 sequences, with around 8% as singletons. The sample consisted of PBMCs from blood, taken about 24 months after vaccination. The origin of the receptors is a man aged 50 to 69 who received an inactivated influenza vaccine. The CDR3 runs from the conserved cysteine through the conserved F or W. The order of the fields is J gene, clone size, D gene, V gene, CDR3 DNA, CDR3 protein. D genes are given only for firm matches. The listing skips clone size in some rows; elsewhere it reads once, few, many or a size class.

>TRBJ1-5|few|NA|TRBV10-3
TGTGCCATCCGTAGAGATAACGATCAGCCCCAGCATTTT
CAIRRDNDQPQHF
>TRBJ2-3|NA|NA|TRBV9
TGTGCCAGCAGCGTAAGTGGTGATCTCGATACGCAGTATTTT
CASSVSGDLDTQYF
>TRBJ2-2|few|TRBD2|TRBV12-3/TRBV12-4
TGTGCCACCAAACTTAGCGGGGGGGCCGGGGAGCTGTTTTTT
CATKLSGGAGELFF
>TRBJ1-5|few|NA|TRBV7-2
TGTGCCAGCAGCTTATCCCCAGGCTCGGGTCAGCCCCAGCATTTT
CASSLSPGSGQPQHF
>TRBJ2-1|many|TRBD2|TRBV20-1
TGCAGTGCTATGACTAGCGGGGGGGCCAATGAGCAGTTCTTC
CSAMTSGGANEQFF
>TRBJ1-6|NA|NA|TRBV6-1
TGTGCCAGCGATCTGGGGGGGTATAATTCACCCCTCCACTTT
CASDLGGYNSPLHF
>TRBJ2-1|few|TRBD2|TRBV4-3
TGCGCCAGCAGCCAAGATCCGGCTAGCGGGAGGGCAAGCTCCTACAATGAGCAGTTCTTC
CASSQDPASGRASSYNEQFF
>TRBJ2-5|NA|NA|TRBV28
TGTGCCAGCAAAACCCGGACGCAGCGAGAGACCCAGTACTTC
CASKTRTQRETQYF
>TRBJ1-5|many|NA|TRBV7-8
TGTGCCAGCAGCCCTCGGAGAAATAGCAATCAGCCCCAGCATTTT
CASSPRRNSNQPQHF
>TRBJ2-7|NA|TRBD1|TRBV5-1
TGCGCCAGCAGCACCGGGACAGGTGGTATCGTTTTTGACGAGCAGTACTTC
CASSTGTGGIVFDEQYF
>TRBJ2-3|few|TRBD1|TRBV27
TGTGCCAGCAGTTCGACAGGGTCCCCAGATACGCAGTATTTT
CASSSTGSPDTQYF
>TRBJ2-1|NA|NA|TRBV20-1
TGCAGTGCGCGGGACTTGAGCTCCTACAATGAGCAGTTCTTC
CSARDLSSYNEQFF
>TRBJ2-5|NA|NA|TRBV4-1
TGCGCCAGCAGCACAAGCGGACCCCCGCTAGGTGGGTCCCAGTACTTC
CASSTSGPPLGGSQYF
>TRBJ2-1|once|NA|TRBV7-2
TGTGCCAGCAGCTCAAGTAGCGGCTTTTACAATGAGCAGTTCTTC
CASSSSSGFYNEQFF
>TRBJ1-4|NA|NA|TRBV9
TGTGCCAGCAGCGTAGTGGGAGAGAATGAAAAACTGTTTTTT
CASSVVGENEKLFF
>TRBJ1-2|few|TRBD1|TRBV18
TGTGCCAGCTCACCACCGGTGGGGACAGGGGTCTTCTATGGCTACACCTTC
CASSPPVGTGVFYGYTF
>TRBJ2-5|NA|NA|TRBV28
TGTGCCAGCAGCGATATTGACAGCATGCTTTCCCAAGAGACCCAGTACTTC
CASSDIDSMLSQETQYF
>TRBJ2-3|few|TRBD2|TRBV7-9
TGTGCCAGCATCCCCGGACTAGCGGGGAGCACAGATACGCAGTATTTT
CASIPGLAGSTDTQYF
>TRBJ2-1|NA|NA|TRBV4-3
TGCGCCAGCAGCCAAGAAAGGGAGAGTGAGCAGTTCTTC
CASSQERESEQFF
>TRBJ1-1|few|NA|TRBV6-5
TGTGCCAGCAGTTATTCAGGACTCGGGGGCACTGAAGCTTTCTTT
CASSYSGLGGTEAFF
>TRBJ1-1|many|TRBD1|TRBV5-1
TGCGCCAGCAGCCCTGCACTTACAGGGGTCCGGAATGAAGCTTTCTTT
CASSPALTGVRNEAFF
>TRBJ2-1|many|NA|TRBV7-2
TGTGCCAGCAGCTTATCAGGGTTTGTCGATGAGCAGTTCTTC
CASSLSGFVDEQFF
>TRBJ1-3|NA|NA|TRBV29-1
TGCAGCGCTACACAGGACCGTTACTCTGGAAACACCATATATTTT
CSATQDRYSGNTIYF
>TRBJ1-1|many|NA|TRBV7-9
TGTGCCAGCAGCTTAGGAGGGGATTGGACTGAAGCTTTCTTT
CASSLGGDWTEAFF
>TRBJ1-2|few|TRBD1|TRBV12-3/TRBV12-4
TGTGCCAGCAGGTCGGGACAGGGTAACTATGGCTACACCTTC
CASRSGQGNYGYTF
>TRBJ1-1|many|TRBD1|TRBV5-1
TGCGCCAGCAGCGTCCGGACAGGGGGCAAGGATACTGAAGCTTTCTTT
CASSVRTGGKDTEAFF
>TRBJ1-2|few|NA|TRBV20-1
TGCAGTGCTGCACCGGGACGCATTAACTATGGCTACACCTTC
CSAAPGRINYGYTF
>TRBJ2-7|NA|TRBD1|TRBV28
TGTGCCAGCAGTTCTGGACAGGGGCGTAAGCAGTACTTC
CASSSGQGRKQYF
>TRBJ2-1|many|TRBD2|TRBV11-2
TGTGCCAGCAGCCCCATAGCGGGGGCACCGGACAATGAGCAGTTCTTC
CASSPIAGAPDNEQFF
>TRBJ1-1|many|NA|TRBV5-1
TGCGCCAGCAGCTTGATTGCCCGAAACACTGAAGCTTTCTTT
CASSLIARNTEAFF
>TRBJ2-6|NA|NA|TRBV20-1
TGCAGTGCGCCAGCCGGGACTGGGGCCAACGTCCTGACTTTC
CSAPAGTGANVLTF
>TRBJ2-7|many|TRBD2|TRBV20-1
TGCAGTGCTAGAGTAGCGGGAGTCCCCTACGAGCAGTACTTC
CSARVAGVPYEQYF
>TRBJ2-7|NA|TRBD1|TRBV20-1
TGCAGTGCGAACACGCGACAGGGGCACTCCTACGAGCAGTACTTC
CSANTRQGHSYEQYF
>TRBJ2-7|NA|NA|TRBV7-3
TGTGCCAGCGGAACAGGAGCTGCTTCCTACGAGCAGTACTTC
CASGTGAASYEQYF
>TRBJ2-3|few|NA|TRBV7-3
TGTGCCAGCAGCTCATCCCCAGCTAGCACAGATACGCAGTATTTT
CASSSSPASTDTQYF
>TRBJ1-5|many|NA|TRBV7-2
TGTGCCAGCAGCCCTAAATCCAATCAGCCCCAGCATTTT
CASSPKSNQPQHF
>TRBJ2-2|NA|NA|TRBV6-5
TGTGCCAGCAGTTATGGTATCGGCCGCGGGACGGGCACCGGGGAGCTGTTTTTT
CASSYGIGRGTGTGELFF
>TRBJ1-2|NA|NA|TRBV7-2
TGTGCCAGCAGCCCCCGGGACCGGTATGGCTACACCTTC
CASSPRDRYGYTF
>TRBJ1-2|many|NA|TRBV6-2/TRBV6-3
TGTGCCAGCAGTTACAGGGACCCAGGCGCCACCTATCCTTATGGCTACACCTTC
CASSYRDPGATYPYGYTF
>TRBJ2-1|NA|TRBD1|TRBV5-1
TGCGCCAGCAGCTTGGTGGACAGGGCTTACAATGAGCAGTTCTTC
CASSLVDRAYNEQFF
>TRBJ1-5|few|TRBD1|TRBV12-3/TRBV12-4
TGTGCCAGCAGATGGGACAGGGCGAATCAGCCCCAGCATTTT
CASRWDRANQPQHF
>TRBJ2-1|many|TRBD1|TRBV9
TGTGCCAGCAGCGTAGGGACAGGCAGCGGCAATGAGCAGTTCTTC
CASSVGTGSGNEQFF
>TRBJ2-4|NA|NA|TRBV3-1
TGTGCCAGCAGCCAGTGGAGAGCCAAAAACATTCAGTACTTC
CASSQWRAKNIQYF
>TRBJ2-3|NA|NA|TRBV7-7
TGTGCCAGCGGCGATTGGGATACGCAGTATTTT
CASGDWDTQYF
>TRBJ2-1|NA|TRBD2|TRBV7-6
TGTGCCAGCAGCCTATTTGGGGGGGGGAATGAGCAGTTCTTC
CASSLFGGGNEQFF
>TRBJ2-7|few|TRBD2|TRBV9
TGTGCCAGCAGCGTAGGAAGACTAGCGGTCGACGAGCAGTACTTC
CASSVGRLAVDEQYF
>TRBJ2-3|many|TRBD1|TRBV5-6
TGTGCCAGCAGCCCCTGGACAGGGGGATCAGATACGCAGTATTTT
CASSPWTGGSDTQYF
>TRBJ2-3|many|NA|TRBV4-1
TGCGCCAGCAGCCAATTGGGGACGGATACGCAGTATTTT
CASSQLGTDTQYF
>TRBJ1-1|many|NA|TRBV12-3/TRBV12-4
TGTGCCAGCAGTTTAGACGGCGGACCGAACACTGAAGCTTTCTTT
CASSLDGGPNTEAFF
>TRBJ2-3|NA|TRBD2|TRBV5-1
TGCGCCAGCAAGCTAGCGGGTTACACAGATACGCAGTATTTT
CASKLAGYTDTQYF
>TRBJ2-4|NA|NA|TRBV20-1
TGCAGCACCCTGAACAGGCGCATTCAGTACTTC
CSTLNRRIQYF
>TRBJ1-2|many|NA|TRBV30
TGTGCCTCCAGGACAGATACTAACTATGGCTACACCTTC
CASRTDTNYGYTF
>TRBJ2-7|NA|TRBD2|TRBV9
TGTGCCAGCAGCCCCCGACTAGCGGGAGACTCCGAGCAGTACTTC
CASSPRLAGDSEQYF
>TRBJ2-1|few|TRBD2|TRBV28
TGTGCCAGCAGGGATTTAGCGGGGGTTAGCTCCTACAATGAGCAGTTCTTC
CASRDLAGVSSYNEQFF
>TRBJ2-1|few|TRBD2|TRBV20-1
TGCAGTGCTCCTCGGCTCAGCGGGGTCAATGAGCAGTTCTTC
CSAPRLSGVNEQFF
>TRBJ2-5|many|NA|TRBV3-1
TGTGCCAGCAGCCCCCATAGCGGTCAAGAGACCCAGTACTTC
CASSPHSGQETQYF
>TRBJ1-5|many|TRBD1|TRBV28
TGTGCCAGCAGTCTCCGGGACAGGGAGCATTTT
CASSLRDREHF
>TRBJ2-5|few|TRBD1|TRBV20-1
TGCAGTGCTAGAGATCAGGGGGCAGGAGAGACCCAGTACTTC
CSARDQGAGETQYF
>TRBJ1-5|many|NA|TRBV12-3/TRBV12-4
TGTGCCAGCAGTCGGGGGAACAATCAGCCCCAGCATTTT
CASSRGNNQPQHF